This TCR beta chain was retrieved from a study of Ad26.COV2.S vaccination and SARS-CoV-2 variants. The wider study: Intramuscular Ad26.COV2.S at 5x10^10 or 1x10^11 viral particles.

About this clone: Its antigen is not known.

Study results and caveats: Substantial breadth in spike-specific CD8+ and CD4+ T cell responses was reportedly seen after vaccination.

V was clipped by 1 base and J by 2 bases, with 8 bases between them. This CDR3 spans 15 amino acids. Germline assignment: CDR1 MNHNY and CDR2 SVGAGI (reference sequence). Repertoires were generated with immunoSEQ multiplex PCR, while TCRdb's copy carries only in-frame clones and drops some. The sample has about 350,000 clones, more than 85% seen once. Treatment here: around 19 received Ad26.COV2.S at low or high dose, single or two shots; a few received placebo; per-sample allocation not given. Following the first vaccine or placebo injection, samples were taken on day 63. The rearrangement links TRBV6-6 to TRBJ1-4; possibly TRBD1 for D (5 bases). The sequencing here drew on peripheral blood, taken in a trial of Ad26.COV2.S vaccine versus placebo. The receptor comes from a person between 18 and 59 years old who received the Ad26.COV2.S COVID-19 vaccine or a placebo. The CDR3 loop is CASSYWGKTNEKLFF. CDR3 coding DNA: TGTGCCAGCAGTTACTGGGGGAAGACTAATGAAAAACTGTTTTTT.